This TCR beta chain was observed in a study of identical twins. With 5 bases removed from V and 6 bases from J, the gap between germline ends came to 17 bases. The length of the CDR3 is 14 residues. The germline CDR1 and CDR2 sequences are KGHSH and LQKENI. The cDNA had a unique molecular identifier and a template-switch universal primer site. In TCRdb, the 5' RACE reads were re-called with MiXCR into one record per CDR3 protein. The sample lists fewer than 500,000 distinct CDR3 sequences; roughly an eighth were seen once. This clonotype was observed a handful of times. The same data also went into a second study, on yellow fever vaccine responses in identical twins.

The V call is TRBV18, the J call TRBJ2-7; no reliable D call. The receptor's source is a woman under 30 in good health. Sequencing was carried out using CD4+ T cells sorted from blood. CDR3 in DNA: TGTGCCAGCTCATCCCCCTCGGAGAGAGGCGAGCAGTACTTC. It translates to CASSSPSERGEQYF.